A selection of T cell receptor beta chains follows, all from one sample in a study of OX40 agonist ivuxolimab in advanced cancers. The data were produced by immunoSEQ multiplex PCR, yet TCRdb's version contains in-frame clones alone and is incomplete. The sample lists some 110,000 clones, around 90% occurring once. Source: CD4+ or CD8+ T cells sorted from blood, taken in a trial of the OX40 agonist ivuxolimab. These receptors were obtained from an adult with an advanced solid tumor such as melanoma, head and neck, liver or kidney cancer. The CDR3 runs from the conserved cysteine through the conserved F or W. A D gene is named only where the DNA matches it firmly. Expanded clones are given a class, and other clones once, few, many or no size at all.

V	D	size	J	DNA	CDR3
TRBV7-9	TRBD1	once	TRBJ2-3	TGTGCCAGCAGTACCCGACAGGGTCGCACAGATACGCAGTATTTT	CASSTRQGRTDTQYF
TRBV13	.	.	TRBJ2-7	TGTGCCAGCAGCCATGGCCCCCGTGACGGCTCCTACGAGCAGTACTTC	CASSHGPRDGSYEQYF
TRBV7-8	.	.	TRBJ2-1	TGTGCCAGCAGCTTAAACGAGGTTTTAGAGCAGTTCTTC	CASSLNEVLEQFF
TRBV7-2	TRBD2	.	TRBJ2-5	TGTGCCAGCAGCCTTAACGGGGGGTACCAAGAGACCCAGTACTTC	CASSLNGGYQETQYF
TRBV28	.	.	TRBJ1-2	TGTGCCAGCACCCAAGGGAAGGGATCGGTCTATGGCTACACCTTC	CASTQGKGSVYGYTF
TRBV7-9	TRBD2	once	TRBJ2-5	TGTGCCAGCAGCTATTCTAGCGTCGGGGGGTCCCAGTACTTC	CASSYSSVGGSQYF
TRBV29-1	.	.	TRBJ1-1	TGCAGCGTTGTTAAGGGCCTGAACACTGAAGCTTTCTTT	CSVVKGLNTEAFF
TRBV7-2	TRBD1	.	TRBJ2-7	TGTGCCAGCAGCTGGACCGGGACAGGGAGCTACGAGCAGTACTTC	CASSWTGTGSYEQYF
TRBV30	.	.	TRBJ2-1	TGTGCCTGGAGCGCACTCTGGGATGAGCAGTTCTTC	CAWSALWDEQFF
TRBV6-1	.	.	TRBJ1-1	TGTGCCAGCCTCCTCACCTCGAACACTGAAGCTTTCTTT	CASLLTSNTEAFF
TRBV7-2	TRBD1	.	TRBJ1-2	TGTGCCAGCAGCCCGCGCAGGGGGCTCTATGGCTACACCTTC	CASSPRRGLYGYTF
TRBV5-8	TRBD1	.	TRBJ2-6	TGTGCCAGCAGCAGAGGACAGGCGCACTCTCCTGGGGCCAACGTCCTGACTTTC	CASSRGQAHSPGANVLTF
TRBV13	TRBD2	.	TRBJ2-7	TGTGCCAGCAGCCCCAGGGCGGAGCTAGCGGGACACTACGAGCAGTACTTC	CASSPRAELAGHYEQYF
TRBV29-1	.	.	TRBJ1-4	TGCAGCGTTGAAGAATCGGCATCAAAACTGTTTTTT	CSVEESASKLFF
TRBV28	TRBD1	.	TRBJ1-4	TGTGCCAGCAGTTTCCCGCTTCAGGGGGGAGGGATTAATGAAAAACTGTTTTTT	CASSFPLQGGGINEKLFF
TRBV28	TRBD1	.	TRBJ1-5	TGTGCCAGCAGTTTACGACAGGGGGGTCAGCCCCAGCATTTT	CASSLRQGGQPQHF
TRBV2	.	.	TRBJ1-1	TGTGCCAGCAGTTTACATATGGGGGAAGCTTTCTTT	CASSLHMGEAFF
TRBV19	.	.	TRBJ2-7	TGTGCCAGTCTCTACGAGCAGTACTTC	CASLYEQYF
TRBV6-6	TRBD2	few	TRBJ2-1	TGTGCCAGCAGAAACTACGGACTAGCGGGAGATAATGAGCAGTTCTTC	CASRNYGLAGDNEQFF
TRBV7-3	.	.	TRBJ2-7	TGTGCCAGCAGCTCGACGACAGGAACCTACGAGCAGTACTTC	CASSSTTGTYEQYF
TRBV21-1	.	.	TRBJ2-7	TGTGCCAGCAATCCATCTCCGCGACTAGCGGAATGGTGGTACTTC	CASNPSPRLAEWWYF
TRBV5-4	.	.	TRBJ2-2	TGTGCCAGCAGCTCGGGGGTCGGCCCATCGAACACCGGGGAGCTGTTTTTT	CASSSGVGPSNTGELFF
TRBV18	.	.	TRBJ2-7	TGTGCCAGCTCACCTGTCACTCTGGGGGGGGCAGGCTCCTACGAGCAGTACTTC	CASSPVTLGGAGSYEQYF
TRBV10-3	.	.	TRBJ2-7	TGTGCCATCAGCGGGGACACCTACGAGCAGTACTTC	CAISGDTYEQYF
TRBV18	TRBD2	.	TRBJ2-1	TGTGCCAGCTCACCGGGACTAGCGGGAGAGAATGAGCAGTTCTTC	CASSPGLAGENEQFF